This T cell receptor (beta chain) stems from a study of blood T cell repertoires in COVID-19. The overall study: Both acute and convalescent COVID-19 samples were obtained from the United States, Italy and Spain.

In the 2 weeks before study entry, exposed participants met a COVID-19 case, which was PCR-confirmed or clinician-diagnosed. Original analysis: Nucleated cell counts were estimated from reference gene primer amplification. The assay was immunoSEQ multiplex PCR, and TCRdb's table has in-frame clones only and misses some. That table gives V, J and clone size, and the DNA gave D and trimming. Of about 310,000 clones listed, about 85% are singletons. The CDR3 has 15 amino acids. The V and J ends lost 4 bases and 0 bases respectively, with 11 bases between them. Germline CDR1 is SGDLS and CDR2 is YYNGEE. This chain joins TRBV9 and TRBJ2-1; TRBD1 is a possible D gene (6 bases). The clonotype was recovered from a woman in her thirties who had been exposed to COVID-19. Sequencing used PBMCs or T cells enriched from blood (not recorded which). CDR3 sequence: CASSPRQASYNEQFF. The CDR3, as DNA: TGTGCCAGCAGCCCCAGACAGGCCTCCTACAATGAGCAGTTCTTC.